Listed here are 24 T cell receptor beta chains from one sample, sequenced in a study of blood T cell repertoires in COVID-19. The data were produced by immunoSEQ multiplex PCR, yet TCRdb's version contains in-frame clones alone and is incomplete. The sample has roughly 160,000 clones; 70% to 85% are singletons. The sequenced material came from PBMCs or T cells enriched from blood (not recorded which). The receptors originated from a man aged 50-59 years who had recovered from COVID-19.

The chain couples TRBV5-6 to TRBJ2-5; 12 nucleotides match TRBD1. V lost 4 bases and J lost 5; bases outside the gene matches: 6. Germline assignment: CDR1 SGHDT and CDR2 YYEEEE. The CDR3 is 15 residues long. Written as DNA, the CDR3 is TGTGCCAGCAGCGGGGGGACAGGGGGCGTGGAGACCCAGTACTTC. Amino acid sequence: CASSGGTGGVETQYF.

The genes are TRBV4-1 and TRBJ1-1; tentative D call: TRBD1 (5 bases). V shed 0 bases and J shed 2 bases, with 10 bases lying between them. This CDR3 is built from 15 residues. Per the germline V gene, CDR1 is MGHRA and CDR2 is YSYEKL. CDR3 coding DNA: TGCGCCAGCAGCCAAGATGGGGCGGGAAACACTGAAGCTTTCTTT. It translates to CASSQDGAGNTEAFF.

The genes are TRBV7-8 and TRBJ1-5; 7 nucleotides align to TRBD1. The V segment lost 6 bases and the J segment 6 bases; nucleotides outside the gene matches: 8. CDR3 length: 14 residues. CDR1 and CDR2 (germline): SGHVS, FQNEAQ. CDR3 in DNA: TGTGCCAGCAGTCGTGACAGGGAGTTTCAGCCCCAGCATTTT. Protein product: CASSRDREFQPQHF.

V and J are TRBV5-1 and TRBJ2-5; D gene unclear. Germline V gene data show CDR1 as SGHRS and CDR2 as YFSETQ. V was shortened by 1 base and J by 1 base, with 8 bases between the two germline ends. The CDR3 has 14 residues. The CDR3 DNA follows: TGCGCCAGCAGCTTGACTCCGGGCCAAGAGACCCAGTACTTC. This sequence encodes CASSLTPGQETQYF.

The J gene is TRBJ2-7, the V gene TRBV18; 15 nucleotides agree with TRBD2. Germline trimming cut 4 bases from V and 3 bases from J; bases unmatched to any gene: 10. The CDR3 is 18 amino acids. Germline loops: CDR1 KGHSH, CDR2 LQKENI. The CDR3 sequence: CASSHLPGLAGGYYEQYF. CDR3 DNA sequence: TGTGCCAGCTCACATCTCCCGGGACTAGCGGGGGGCTACTACGAGCAGTACTTC.

The rearrangement joins TRBV6-5 to TRBJ1-3; D gene uncertain. Germline assignment: CDR1 MNHEY and CDR2 SVGAGI. Trimming took off 4 bases at V and 4 bases at J, with 14 bases between the two ends. The CDR3 spans 15 residues. The CDR3 DNA follows: TGTGCCAGCAGTTCGGTGAGCGCTCGCGGAAACACCATATATTTT. It is translated as CASSSVSARGNTIYF.

This clone was seen a single time. The chain has TRBV18 and TRBJ1-4; D ambiguous. Trimming pared 4 bases from V and 4 bases from J, leaving 22 bases between. The CDR3 covers 18 residues. Germline CDR1 and CDR2: KGHSH and LQKENI. The CDR3 DNA sequence: TGTGCCAGCTCACTTTCGGGATCGATTCGTCAGATTAATGAAAAACTGTTTTTT. As protein: CASSLSGSIRQINEKLFF.

V gene TRBV10-3 combines with J gene TRBJ1-1, with TRBD1 as a possible D gene (5 bases). The length of the CDR3 is 11 residues. Germline V gene lookup returns CDR1 ENHRY and CDR2 SYGVKD. V lost 9 bases to trimming and J lost 3 bases, with 8 bases between them. CDR3 protein: CAIRQHTEAFF. The CDR3 nucleotides are TGTGCCATTCGACAGCACACTGAAGCTTTCTTT.

The V gene is TRBV3-1 (or the pseudogene TRBV3-2), the J gene TRBJ1-5; D is perhaps TRBD1 (5 bases). Trimming took 3 bases from V and 7 from J, leaving 13 bases between them. Germline values: CDR1 LGHDT, CDR2 YNNKEL (reference sequence). The CDR3 loop spans 14 amino acids. The CDR3 protein is CASSHNGGSQPQHF. CDR3 DNA: TGTGCCAGCAGCCATAACGGGGGTAGCCAGCCCCAGCATTTT.

Only one count was recorded for this clone. The chain recombines TRBV10-3 with TRBJ1-5, with 7 bases fitting TRBD1. Trimming removed 1 base from V and 4 bases from J; junction bases left unmatched: 7. CDR3 size: 16 residues. Germline V gives CDR1 ENHRY, CDR2 SYGVKD. The CDR3 protein is CAISEYGGGLNQPQHF. The CDR3 region has the DNA TGTGCCATCAGTGAGTATGGAGGGGGCCTAAATCAGCCCCAGCATTTT.

CDR3 in amino acids: CASSLQAGGSHEQFF. The CDR3, as DNA: TGTGCCAGCAGTCTCCAGGCGGGGGGCTCCCATGAGCAGTTCTTC. This chain joins TRBV3-1 (or the pseudogene TRBV3-2) and TRBJ2-1; 8 bases are shared with TRBD2. The CDR3 spans 15 residues. The trim removed 6 bases at V and 8 bases at J, leaving 12 bases unmatched. The germline V gene has CDR1 LGHDT and CDR2 YNNKEL (reference sequence).

This clone has just one count. The rearrangement joins TRBV7-2 to TRBJ2-2, with a possible D match to TRBD2 (5 bases). This CDR3 spans 16 amino acids. Deletions cut 5 bases from V and 4 bases from J, with 17 bases between. The germline V gene has CDR1 SGHTA and CDR2 FQGNSA. CDR3 loop: CASSIRGNSVTGELFF. The CDR3 region has the DNA TGTGCCAGCAGCATAAGAGGAAATAGCGTCACCGGGGAGCTGTTTTTT. The variable domain in full, with the rest retrieved from reference TRBV7-2 and TRBJ2-2, is GAGVSQSPSNKVTEKGKDVELRCDPISGHTALYWYRQSLGQGLEFLIYFQGNSAPDKSGLPSDRFSAERTGGSVSTLTIQRTQQEDSAVYLCASSIRGNSVTGELFFGEGSRLTVL.

In nucleotides, the CDR3 is TGCGCCAGCAGCTTGAGGGGCGCGCGGGGGGCGAACACCGGGGAGCTGTTTTTT. Translated, it gives CASSLRGARGANTGELFF. V and J are TRBV5-1 and TRBJ2-2, with TRBD2 matching over 8 bases. The CDR3 loop spans 18 amino acids. Germline lookup yields CDR1 SGHRS and CDR2 YFSETQ. The trim removed 1 base at V and 0 bases at J, leaving 8 bases unmatched.

In its sample, this clone was seen once. This chain connects TRBV6-6 to TRBJ1-2; TRBD1 agrees at 8 bases. The CDR3 consists of 13 residues. Trimming cost V 6 bases and J 6 bases; bases outside gene matches: 6. The germline gives CDR1 MNHNY, CDR2 SVGAGI (reference sequence). CDR3 protein: CASSLTGEDGYTF. CDR3 DNA sequence: TGTGCCAGCAGCTTGACAGGGGAGGATGGCTACACCTTC.

This chain links TRBV15 with TRBJ2-3, with TRBD2 identical over 9 bases. This CDR3 has 15 residues. Trimming took 3 bases from V and 6 from J; bases not matched to a gene: 7. Germline V lookup: CDR1 LNHNV, CDR2 YYDKDF (reference sequence). The CDR3 DNA reads TGTGCCACCAGCAGGGCTGGGCGGGGGGGTGATACGCAGTATTTT. It is translated as CATSRAGRGGDTQYF.

This sequence joins TRBV27 and TRBJ2-5; a weak D match, TRBD2 (7 bases). The germline V gene has CDR1 MNHEY and CDR2 SMNVEV (reference sequence). The CDR3 covers 15 residues. The V end lost 7 bases, the J end lost 2 bases, and 17 bases lay between the germline ends. Here the CDR3 reads CASNRWGGGQETQYF. CDR3 sequence (DNA): TGTGCCAGCAACCGGTGGGGAGGGGGGCAAGAGACCCAGTACTTC.

V gene TRBV13 combines with J gene TRBJ2-3; 8 bases are shared with TRBD2. Trimming took 5 bases from V and 2 from J; bases not matched to a gene: 3. Per the germline V gene, CDR1 is PRHDT and CDR2 is FYEKMQ (reference sequence). CDR3 length: 14 residues. The CDR3 region is CASSPGGATDTQYF. CDR3 DNA sequence: TGTGCCAGCAGCCCCGGGGGGGCCACAGATACGCAGTATTTT.

The rearrangement joins TRBV4-3 to TRBJ1-5; D unclear. The CDR3 is made up of 18 amino acids. Trimming removed 0 bases from V and 0 bases from J, with 15 bases in between. Per germline, CDR1 LGHNA and CDR2 YSLEER. CDR3 in DNA: TGCGCCAGCAGCCAAGATGTAGCCCGGCCGTATAGCAATCAGCCCCAGCATTTT. Protein product: CASSQDVARPYSNQPQHF.

As DNA, the CDR3 is TGTGCCAGCAGCATACTCCCTAGGGGTTCCGGGGAGCTGTTTTTT. As protein: CASSILPRGSGELFF. J is TRBJ2-2 and V is TRBV7-9; D perhaps matches TRBD1 (5 bases). V was clipped by 5 bases and J by 6 bases, with 16 bases between them. Germline CDR1 is SEHNR and CDR2 is FQNEAQ (reference sequence). This CDR3 region has 15 residues.

The chain is built from TRBV5-1 and TRBJ2-2; weak D call: TRBD1 (5 bases). V lost 1 base and J lost 6, with 13 bases in between. The CDR3 runs 15 residues. Germline CDR1 SGHRS, CDR2 YFSETQ. The CDR3 DNA reads as TGCGCCAGCAGCTTGCAGGGAAGGGGTGCCGGGGAGCTGTTTTTT. Its translation is CASSLQGRGAGELFF.

CDR3 nucleotide sequence: TGCAGCGCGAGGACACAGGATAACTATGGCTACACCTTC. Translation: CSARTQDNYGYTF. The gene calls are TRBV29-1 and TRBJ1-2, with a possible D match to TRBD1 (5 bases). Trimming cost V 7 bases and J 1 base, with 13 bases left between them. CDR1 and CDR2 (germline): SQVTM, ANQGSEA. The CDR3 contains 13 residues.

The chain carries TRBV6-2 or TRBV6-3 and TRBJ1-5; 7 bases are shared with TRBD1. J lost 4 bases, V lost 0 bases, and 12 bases had no gene match. Germline V gives CDR1 MNHEY, CDR2 SVGEGT. The length of the CDR3 is 18 residues. The CDR3 DNA reads as TGTGCCAGCAGTTACTCCGACCAGGGGGTCCGACTTAATCAGCCCCAGCATTTT. Its protein is CASSYSDQGVRLNQPQHF.

This clone was seen a few times. The V gene is TRBV6-1, the J gene TRBJ1-2; D may be TRBD1 (6 bases). CDR3 length: 16 residues. The germline CDR1 and CDR2 sequences are MNHNS and SASEGT. V was cut by 3 bases and J by 5 bases, with 19 bases left in between. CDR3: CASSDPRGGLVYGYTF. DNA for the CDR3: TGTGCCAGCAGTGACCCCAGGGGCGGCCTAGTTTATGGCTACACCTTC.

This CDR3 reads CASSLTGGARTEAFF. DNA of the CDR3: TGTGCCAGCAGCTTAACAGGGGGCGCAAGGACTGAAGCTTTCTTT. The V gene is TRBV7-3, the J gene TRBJ1-1, with 7 positions matching TRBD1. CDR1 is SGHTA and CDR2 is FQGTGA in the germline V gene. V lost 0 bases, J lost 5 bases, and 6 bases stayed unmatched. This CDR3 comprises 15 residues.